This entry is about one TCR beta chain. Its antigen is not identified. These data originate in a study of cytomegalovirus exposure and HLA in healthy donors. The V gene lost 7 bases and the J gene lost 2 bases, with 14 bases spanning the gap. The length of the CDR3 is 14 residues. The germline V gene encodes CDR1 MNHNY and CDR2 SVGAGI (reference sequence). Regarding the study as a whole: Most TCR sequences were seen very rarely across donors, but some public TCRs occurred in many. Reported findings show TCR beta sequences accurately forecast HLA-A and HLA-B alleles in most subjects. TCR beta chain V- and J-gene trimming was linked, in a later analysis, to a missense variant in DCLRE1C.

In the PCR, 60 Vbeta and 13 Jbeta primers were used. The data were produced by immunoSEQ multiplex PCR, yet TCRdb's version contains in-frame clones alone and is incomplete. Here the sample spans about 140,000 clones, 65% to 85% being singletons. At collection, donors were nominally healthy, but unrecorded immune exposures were probable. Input material: PBMCs. The J gene is TRBJ1-2, the V gene TRBV6-6; D gene ambiguous. This clonotype was sampled from a man aged 25-45 years in good health and CMV-seronegative. CDR3 nucleotides: TGTGCCAGCATAGAGTTGCGGGAAAACTATGGCTACACCTTC. Its translation: CASIELRENYGYTF.